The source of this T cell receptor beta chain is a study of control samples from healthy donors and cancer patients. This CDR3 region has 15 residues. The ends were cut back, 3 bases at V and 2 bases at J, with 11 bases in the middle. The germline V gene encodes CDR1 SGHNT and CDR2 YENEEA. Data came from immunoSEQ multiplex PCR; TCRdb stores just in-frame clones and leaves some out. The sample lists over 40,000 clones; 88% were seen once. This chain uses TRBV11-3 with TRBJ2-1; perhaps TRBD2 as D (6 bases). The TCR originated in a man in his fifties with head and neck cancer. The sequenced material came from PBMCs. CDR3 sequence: CASSLAGTPYNEQFF. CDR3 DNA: TGTGCCAGCAGCTTGGCCGGGACTCCCTACAATGAGCAGTTCTTC.